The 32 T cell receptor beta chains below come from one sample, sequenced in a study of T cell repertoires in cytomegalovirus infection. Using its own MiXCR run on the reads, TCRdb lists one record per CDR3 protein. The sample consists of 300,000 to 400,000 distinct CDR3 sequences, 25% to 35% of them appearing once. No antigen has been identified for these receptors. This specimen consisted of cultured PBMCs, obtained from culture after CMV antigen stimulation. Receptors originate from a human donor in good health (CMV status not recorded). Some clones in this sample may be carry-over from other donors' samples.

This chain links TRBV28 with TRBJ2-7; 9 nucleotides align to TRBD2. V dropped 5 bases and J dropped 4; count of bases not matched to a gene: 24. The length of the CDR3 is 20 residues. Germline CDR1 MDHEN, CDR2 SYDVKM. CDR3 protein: CASSPNRDILTRLAGYEQYF. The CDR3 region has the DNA TGTGCCAGCAGTCCTAACCGGGACATCTTGACGAGGCTAGCGGGGTACGAGCAGTACTTC.

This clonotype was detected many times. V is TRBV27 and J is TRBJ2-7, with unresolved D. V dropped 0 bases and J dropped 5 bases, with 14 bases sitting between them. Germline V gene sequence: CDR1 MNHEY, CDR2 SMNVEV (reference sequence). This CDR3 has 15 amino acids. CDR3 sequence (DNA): TGTGCCAGCAGTTTATCAGAGGTCGGGCTCCACGAGCAGTACTTC. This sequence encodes CASSLSEVGLHEQYF.

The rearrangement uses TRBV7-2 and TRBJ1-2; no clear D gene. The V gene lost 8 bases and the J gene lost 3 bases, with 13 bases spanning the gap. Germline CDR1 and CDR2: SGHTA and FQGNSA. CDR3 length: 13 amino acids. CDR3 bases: TGTGCCAGCTCGATGGGGATGCACTATGGCTACACCTTC. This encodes CASSMGMHYGYTF.

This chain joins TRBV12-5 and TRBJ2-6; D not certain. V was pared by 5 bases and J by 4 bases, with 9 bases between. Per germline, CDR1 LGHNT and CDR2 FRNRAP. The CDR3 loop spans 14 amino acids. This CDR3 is CASGPPTGANVLTF. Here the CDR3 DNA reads TGTGCTAGTGGTCCGCCTACGGGGGCCAACGTCCTGACTTTC.

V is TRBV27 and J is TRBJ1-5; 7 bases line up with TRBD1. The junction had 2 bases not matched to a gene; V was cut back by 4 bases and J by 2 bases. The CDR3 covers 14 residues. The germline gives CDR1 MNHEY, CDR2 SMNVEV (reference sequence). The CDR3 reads CASSYRGGNQPQHF. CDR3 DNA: TGTGCCAGCAGTTACAGGGGCGGCAATCAGCCCCAGCATTTT.

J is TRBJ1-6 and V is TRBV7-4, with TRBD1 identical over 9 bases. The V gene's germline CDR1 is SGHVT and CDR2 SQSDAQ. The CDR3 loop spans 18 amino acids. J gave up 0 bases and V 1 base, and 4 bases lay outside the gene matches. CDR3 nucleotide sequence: TGTGCCAGCAGCTTAGGACAGGGGGGCGGCTCCTATAATTCACCCCTCCACTTT. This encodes CASSLGQGGGSYNSPLHF.

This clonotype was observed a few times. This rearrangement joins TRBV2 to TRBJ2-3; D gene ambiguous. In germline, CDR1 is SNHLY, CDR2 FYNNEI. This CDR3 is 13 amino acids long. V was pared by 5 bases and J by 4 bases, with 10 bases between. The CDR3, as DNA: TGTGCCAGCAGTCCCAATGGGGCAGATACGCAGTATTTT. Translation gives CASSPNGADTQYF. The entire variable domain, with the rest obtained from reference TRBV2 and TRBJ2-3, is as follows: EPEVTQTPSHQVTQMGQEVILRCVPISNHLYFYWYRQILGQKVEFLVSFYNNEISEKSEIFDDQFSVERPDGSNFTLKIRSTKLEDSAMYFCASSPNGADTQYFGPGTRLTVL.

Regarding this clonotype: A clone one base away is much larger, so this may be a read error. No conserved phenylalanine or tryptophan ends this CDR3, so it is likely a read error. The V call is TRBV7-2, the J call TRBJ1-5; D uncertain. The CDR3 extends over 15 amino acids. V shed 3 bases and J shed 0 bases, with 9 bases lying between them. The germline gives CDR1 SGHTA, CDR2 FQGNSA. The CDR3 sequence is CASSLVSYSNQPQHY. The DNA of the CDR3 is TGTGCCAGCAGCTTGGTCAGCTATAGCAATCAGCCCCAGCATTAT.

The CDR3 DNA reads TGTGCCAGCAGCCCTGGCTCAGGGAGCGCGGGGGATACGCAGTATTTT. As protein: CASSPGSGSAGDTQYF. The chain uses TRBV9 and TRBJ2-3; TRBD2 is a possible D gene (6 bases). The CDR3 length is 16 residues. Trimming took 4 bases from V and 6 from J, leaving 21 bases between them. Germline assignment: CDR1 SGDLS and CDR2 YYNGEE. Full variable domain (remainder filled in from reference TRBV9 and TRBJ2-3): DSGVTQTPKHLITATGQRVTLRCSPRSGDLSVYWYQQSLDQGLQFLIQYYNGEERAKGNILERFSAQQFPDLHSELNLSSLELGDSALYFCASSPGSGSAGDTQYFGPGTRLTVL.

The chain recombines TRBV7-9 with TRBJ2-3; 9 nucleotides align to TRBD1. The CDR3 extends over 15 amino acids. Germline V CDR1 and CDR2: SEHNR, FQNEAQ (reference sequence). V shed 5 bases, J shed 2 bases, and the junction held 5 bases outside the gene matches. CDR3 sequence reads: CASSHRDRATDTQYF. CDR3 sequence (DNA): TGTGCCAGCAGCCACCGGGACAGGGCCACAGATACGCAGTATTTT.

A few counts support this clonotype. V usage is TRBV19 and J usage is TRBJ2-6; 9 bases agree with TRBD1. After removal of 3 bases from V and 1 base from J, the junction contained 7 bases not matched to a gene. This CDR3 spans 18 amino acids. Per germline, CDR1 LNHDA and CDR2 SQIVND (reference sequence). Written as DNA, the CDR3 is TGTGCCAGTAGTATGAGGACAGGGGTAGGGTCTGGGGCCAACGTCCTGACTTTC. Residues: CASSMRTGVGSGANVLTF.

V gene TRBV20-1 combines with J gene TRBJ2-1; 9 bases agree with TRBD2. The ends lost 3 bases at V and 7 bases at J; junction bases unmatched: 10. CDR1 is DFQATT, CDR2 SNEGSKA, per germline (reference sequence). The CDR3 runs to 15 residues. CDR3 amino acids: CSARGWREGQNEQFF. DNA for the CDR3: TGCAGTGCTAGGGGGTGGCGGGAGGGCCAGAATGAGCAGTTCTTC.

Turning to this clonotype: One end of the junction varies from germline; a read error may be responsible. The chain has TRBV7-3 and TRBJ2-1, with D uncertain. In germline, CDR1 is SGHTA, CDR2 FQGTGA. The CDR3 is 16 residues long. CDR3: CACSAQSAVGLGEQFF. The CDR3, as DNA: TGTGCCTGCAGCGCTCAAAGCGCGGTCGGATTGGGTGAGCAGTTCTTC.

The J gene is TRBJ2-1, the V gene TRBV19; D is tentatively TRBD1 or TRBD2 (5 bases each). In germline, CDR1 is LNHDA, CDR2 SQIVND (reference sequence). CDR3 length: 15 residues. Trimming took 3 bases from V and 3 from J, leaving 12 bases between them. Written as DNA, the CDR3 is TGTGCCAGTAGTATCCGGGACGTTTTCTACAATGAGCAGTTCTTC. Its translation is CASSIRDVFYNEQFF.

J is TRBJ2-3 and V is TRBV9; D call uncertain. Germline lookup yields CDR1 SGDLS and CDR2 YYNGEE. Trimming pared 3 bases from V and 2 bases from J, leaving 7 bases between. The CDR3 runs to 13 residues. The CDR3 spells CASSAHPTDTQYF. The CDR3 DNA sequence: TGTGCCAGCAGCGCCCACCCCACAGATACGCAGTATTTT.

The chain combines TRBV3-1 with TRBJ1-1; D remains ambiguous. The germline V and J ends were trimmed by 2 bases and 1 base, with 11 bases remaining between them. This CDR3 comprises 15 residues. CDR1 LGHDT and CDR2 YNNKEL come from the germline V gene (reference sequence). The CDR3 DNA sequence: TGTGCCAGCAGCCAACGCTTCTTGAGGAACACTGAAGCTTTCTTT. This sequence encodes CASSQRFLRNTEAFF.

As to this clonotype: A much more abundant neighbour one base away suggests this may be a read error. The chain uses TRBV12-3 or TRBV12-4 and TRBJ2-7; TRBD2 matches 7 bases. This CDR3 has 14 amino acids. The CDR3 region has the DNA TGTGCCAGCAGGCCTGAAGCGGGACCCTACGAGCCGTACTTC. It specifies CASRPEAGPYEPYF.

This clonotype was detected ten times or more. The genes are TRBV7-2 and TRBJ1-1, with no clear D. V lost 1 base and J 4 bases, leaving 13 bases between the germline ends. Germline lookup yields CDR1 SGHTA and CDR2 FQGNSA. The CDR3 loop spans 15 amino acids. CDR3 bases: TGTGCCAGCAGCTTAGGTCCAGGCGGATTCACTGAAGCTTTCTTT. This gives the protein CASSLGPGGFTEAFF.

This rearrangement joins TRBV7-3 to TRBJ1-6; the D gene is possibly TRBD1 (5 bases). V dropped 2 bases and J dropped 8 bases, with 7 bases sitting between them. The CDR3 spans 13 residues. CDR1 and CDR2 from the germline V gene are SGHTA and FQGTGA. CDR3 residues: CASSLGTYSPLHF. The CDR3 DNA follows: TGTGCCAGCAGCTTAGGGACCTATTCACCCCTCCACTTT.

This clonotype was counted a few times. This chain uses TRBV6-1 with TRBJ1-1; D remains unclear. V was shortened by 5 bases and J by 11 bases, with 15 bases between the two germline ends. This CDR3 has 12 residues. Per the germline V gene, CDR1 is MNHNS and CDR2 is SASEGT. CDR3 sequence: CASSQWNLEAFF. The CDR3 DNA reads TGTGCCAGCAGTCAATGGAACTTGGAGGCTTTCTTT.

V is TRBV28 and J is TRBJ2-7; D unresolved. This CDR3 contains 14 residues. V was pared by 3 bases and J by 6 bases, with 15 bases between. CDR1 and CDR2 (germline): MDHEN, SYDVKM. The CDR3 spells CASSFPILVREQYF. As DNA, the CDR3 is TGTGCCAGCAGTTTCCCCATTTTGGTACGCGAGCAGTACTTC.

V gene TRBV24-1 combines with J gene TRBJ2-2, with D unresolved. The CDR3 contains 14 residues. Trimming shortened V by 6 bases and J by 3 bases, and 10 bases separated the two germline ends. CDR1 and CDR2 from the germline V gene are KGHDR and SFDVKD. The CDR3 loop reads CATSSDGYTGELFF. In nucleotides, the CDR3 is TGTGCCACCAGTTCCGACGGGTACACCGGGGAGCTGTTTTTT.

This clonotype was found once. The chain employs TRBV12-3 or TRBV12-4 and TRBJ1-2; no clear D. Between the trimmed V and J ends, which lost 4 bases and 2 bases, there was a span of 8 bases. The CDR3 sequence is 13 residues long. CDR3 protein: CASSYWENYGYTF. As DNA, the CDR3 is TGTGCCAGCAGTTACTGGGAAAACTATGGCTACACCTTC.

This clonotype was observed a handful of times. The CDR3 protein is CASTRGAGVGEQFF. The CDR3 DNA reads TGTGCCAGCACGCGGGGAGCGGGAGTGGGCGAGCAGTTCTTC. The rearrangement joins TRBV12-3 or TRBV12-4 to TRBJ2-1; 8 bases are shared with TRBD2. The V and J ends lost 7 bases and 10 bases, in that order; junction bases with no gene match: 12. This CDR3 contains 14 residues.

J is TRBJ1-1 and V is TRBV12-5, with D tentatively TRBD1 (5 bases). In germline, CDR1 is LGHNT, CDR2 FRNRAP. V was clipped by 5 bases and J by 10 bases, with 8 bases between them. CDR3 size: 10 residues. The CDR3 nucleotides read TGTGCTAGTGGTGACAGCGGAGCTTTCTTT. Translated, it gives CASGDSGAFF.

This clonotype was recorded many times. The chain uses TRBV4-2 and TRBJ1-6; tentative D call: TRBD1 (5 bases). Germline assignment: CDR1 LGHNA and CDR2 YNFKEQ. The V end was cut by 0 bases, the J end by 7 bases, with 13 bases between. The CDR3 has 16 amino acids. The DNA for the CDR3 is TGTGCCAGCAGCCAAGATCCCCAGGGTGGCAATTCACCCCTCCACTTT. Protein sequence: CASSQDPQGGNSPLHF.

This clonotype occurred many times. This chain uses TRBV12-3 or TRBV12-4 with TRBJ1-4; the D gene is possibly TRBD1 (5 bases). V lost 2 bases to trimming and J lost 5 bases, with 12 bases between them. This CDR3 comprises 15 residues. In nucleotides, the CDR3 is TGTGCCAGCAGTTTACGGCAGGGTGGGAATGAAAAACTGTTTTTT. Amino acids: CASSLRQGGNEKLFF.

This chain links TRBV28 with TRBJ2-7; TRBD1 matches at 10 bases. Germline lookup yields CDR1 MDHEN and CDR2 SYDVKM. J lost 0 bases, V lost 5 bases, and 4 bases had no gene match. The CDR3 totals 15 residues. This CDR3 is CASSPGQGISYEQYF. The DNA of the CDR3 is TGTGCCAGCAGTCCGGGACAGGGGATCTCCTACGAGCAGTACTTC.

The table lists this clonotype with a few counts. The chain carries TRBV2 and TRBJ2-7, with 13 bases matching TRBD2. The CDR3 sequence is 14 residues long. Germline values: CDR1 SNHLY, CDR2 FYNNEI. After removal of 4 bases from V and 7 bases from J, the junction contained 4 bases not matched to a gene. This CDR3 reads CASSVGLAGAEQYF. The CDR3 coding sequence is TGTGCCAGCAGTGTTGGACTAGCGGGAGCTGAGCAGTACTTC.

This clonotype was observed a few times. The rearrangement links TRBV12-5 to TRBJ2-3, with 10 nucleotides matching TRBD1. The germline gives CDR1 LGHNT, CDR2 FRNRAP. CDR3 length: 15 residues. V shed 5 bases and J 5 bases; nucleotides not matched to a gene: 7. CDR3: CASGAAGTGEDTQYF. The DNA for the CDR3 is TGTGCTAGTGGTGCGGCCGGGACAGGGGAAGATACGCAGTATTTT.

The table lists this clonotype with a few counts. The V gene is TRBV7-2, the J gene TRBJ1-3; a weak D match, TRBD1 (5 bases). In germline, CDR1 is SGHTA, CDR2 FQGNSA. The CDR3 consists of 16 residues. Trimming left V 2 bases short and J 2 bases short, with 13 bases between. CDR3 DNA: TGTGCCAGCAGCTTACAGGTTGGGGGACCTGGAAACACCATATATTTT. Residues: CASSLQVGGPGNTIYF.

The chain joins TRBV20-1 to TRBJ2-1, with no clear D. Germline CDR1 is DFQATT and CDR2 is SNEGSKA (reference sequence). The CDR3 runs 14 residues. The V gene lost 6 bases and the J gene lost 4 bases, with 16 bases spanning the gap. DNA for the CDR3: TGCAGTGCGCTAACGGGCGGCCATTACAATGAGCAGTTCTTC. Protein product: CSALTGGHYNEQFF.